The 18 T cell receptor beta chains in this list originate from one sample, sequenced in a study of shared clonotypes between healthy human individuals. Sequencing used immunoSEQ multiplex PCR; TCRdb keeps in-frame clones, though not all of them. The table has 550,000 to 850,000 clones, around 77% seen once. The specimen was memory CD4+ T cells sorted from blood. The subset: CD45RA-negative fraction. The receptors originated from a woman aged 25 to 39 in good health.

The chain combines TRBV19 with TRBJ2-4; weak D call: TRBD2 (5 bases). Trimming took off 5 bases at V and 0 bases at J, with 23 bases between the two ends. The CDR3 spans 19 residues. Germline V gives CDR1 LNHDA, CDR2 SQIVND (reference sequence). CDR3 sequence: CASSGPRADLLLAKNIQYF. The CDR3 coding sequence is TGTGCCAGTAGTGGGCCGCGGGCGGACCTTCTTTTAGCCAAAAACATTCAGTACTTC.

This chain connects TRBV7-9 to TRBJ1-2; 11 bases are shared with TRBD1. This CDR3 has 15 amino acids. CDR1 is SEHNR, CDR2 FQNEAQ, per germline (reference sequence). V was clipped by 5 bases and J by 6 bases; unmatched bases: 8. The CDR3 nucleotides read TGTGCCAGCAGCCCCGTGGGACAGGGGGTAAATGGCTACACCTTC. As protein: CASSPVGQGVNGYTF. The full variable domain, rest sourced from reference TRBV7-9 and TRBJ1-2, is DTGVSQNPRHKITKRGQNVTFRCDPISEHNRLYWYRQTLGQGPEFLTYFQNEAQLEKSRLLSDRFSAERPKGSFSTLEIQRTEQGDSAMYLCASSPVGQGVNGYTFGSGTRLTVV.

The rearrangement uses TRBV2 and TRBJ2-7; TRBD1 matches 9 bases. CDR3 length: 14 amino acids. From germline, CDR1 is SNHLY and CDR2 FYNNEI. The V and J ends lost 6 bases and 5 bases, in that order; junction bases with no gene match: 8. The CDR3 loop reads CASSRQGEVDEQYF. The CDR3 region has the DNA TGTGCCAGCAGCCGACAGGGGGAGGTCGACGAGCAGTACTTC.

This chain uses TRBV30 with TRBJ1-4; 8 bases agree with TRBD1. The CDR3 is 14 amino acids. From germline, CDR1 is GTSNPN and CDR2 SVGIG (reference sequence). Trimming removed 4 bases from V and 10 bases from J; junction bases left unmatched: 11. The CDR3 spells CAWKADREGRKLFF. The CDR3 region has the DNA TGTGCCTGGAAAGCGGACAGGGAGGGGAGAAAACTGTTTTTT.

The CDR3 sequence is CASSPLLAGGSNEQFF. CDR3 bases: TGTGCCAGCAGCCCTCTACTAGCGGGAGGAAGCAATGAGCAGTTCTTC. The chain recombines TRBV4-2 with TRBJ2-1, with TRBD2 matching 12 bases. The CDR3 has 16 residues. Trimming removed 4 bases from V and 6 bases from J; junction bases left unmatched: 7. Germline V lookup: CDR1 LGHNA, CDR2 YNFKEQ.

Regarding this clone: This sample includes further DNA sequences coding for the same CDR3. The chain employs TRBV5-1 and TRBJ2-1; 9 bases fit TRBD1. The germline gives CDR1 SGHRS, CDR2 YFSETQ. V lost 0 bases and J lost 6; bases outside the gene matches: 4. The CDR3 runs 15 residues. DNA for the CDR3: TGCGCCAGCAGCTTGGGGGACAGGGACGTCAATGAGCAGTTCTTC. It specifies CASSLGDRDVNEQFF.

This clone has more than one count but fewer than ten. This sequence joins TRBV5-1 and TRBJ2-7; 7 nucleotides match TRBD1. This CDR3 comprises 14 residues. Unmatched junction bases numbered 10, after V lost 4 bases and J lost 6 bases. CDR1 SGHRS and CDR2 YFSETQ come from the germline V gene. CDR3 nucleotides: TGCGCCAGCAGCCCAACAGGGGTTGAACGCGAGCAGTACTTC. This sequence encodes CASSPTGVEREQYF. Combining the CDR3 with reference TRBV5-1 and TRBJ2-7 gives the whole variable domain KAGVTQTPRYLIKTRGQQVTLSCSPISGHRSVSWYQQTPGQGLQFLFEYFSETQRNKGNFPGRFSGRQFSNSRSEMNVSTLELGDSALYLCASSPTGVEREQYFGPGTRLTVT.

This rearrangement joins TRBV5-6 to TRBJ2-3, with D tentatively TRBD2 (7 bases). V was trimmed by 7 bases and J by 3 bases, leaving 12 bases between them. This CDR3 has 13 residues. Germline values: CDR1 SGHDT, CDR2 YYEEEE. CDR3 bases: TGTGCCAGCCGGAGGGGGGGAACAGATACGCAGTATTTT. Protein: CASRRGGTDTQYF.

The rearrangement links TRBV6-1 to TRBJ2-7, with 10 bases that match TRBD2. Germline V gives CDR1 MNHNS, CDR2 SASEGT. The CDR3 covers 15 residues. The V and J ends lost 6 bases and 2 bases, in that order; junction bases with no gene match: 7. The CDR3 protein is CASRGGLASAYEQYF. The DNA of the CDR3 is TGTGCCAGCAGGGGGGGACTAGCGAGTGCCTACGAGCAGTACTTC.

This clone was seen just once. V is TRBV19 and J is TRBJ2-7; the D is unclear. CDR1 and CDR2 from the germline V gene are LNHDA and SQIVND (reference sequence). The CDR3 is 15 amino acids. V shed 4 bases and J shed 2 bases, with 15 bases lying between them. In DNA form, the CDR3 reads TGTGCCAGTAGTACCGCAGGCGTGGGCCCCTACGAGCAGTACTTC. Translated, it gives CASSTAGVGPYEQYF.

This clone appeared once. The chain joins TRBV2 to TRBJ1-1; TRBD1 is a possible D gene (6 bases). The CDR3 length is 13 residues. CDR1 SNHLY and CDR2 FYNNEI come from the germline V gene. Trimming took off 6 bases at V and 4 bases at J, with 12 bases between the two ends. The CDR3 reads CASRDWGATEAFF. CDR3 in DNA: TGTGCCAGCAGGGATTGGGGGGCCACTGAAGCTTTCTTT.

Notes on this clone: A read error may be the cause here, since a much bigger clone is one base away. The same CDR3 also results from other DNA sequences found in this sample. The V gene is TRBV7-9, the J gene TRBJ1-5; D remains ambiguous. CDR3 length: 13 residues. Germline CDR1 is SEHNR and CDR2 is FQNEAQ (reference sequence). The ends were cut back, 1 base at V and 0 bases at J, with 1 base in the middle. The CDR3 DNA reads TGTGCCAGCAGCTTAGATAGCAATCAGCCCCAGCATTTT. This sequence encodes CASSLDSNQPQHF.

This clone was counted once. V and J are TRBV28 and TRBJ1-1; 9 bases match TRBD1. The V gene's germline CDR1 is MDHEN and CDR2 SYDVKM. The CDR3 is 15 amino acids. With 5 bases clipped from V and 0 bases from J, the junction kept 4 bases outside the gene matches. The CDR3 is CASSPWTGVNTEAFF. In DNA, the CDR3 is TGTGCCAGCAGTCCGTGGACAGGGGTGAACACTGAAGCTTTCTTT.

This clone was seen a handful of times. The chain is built from TRBV4-2 and TRBJ1-5; TRBD1 might be the D (6 bases). Per the germline V gene, CDR1 is LGHNA and CDR2 is YNFKEQ. The V end lost 0 bases, the J end lost 0 bases, and 18 bases lay between the germline ends. The CDR3 runs 19 residues. The CDR3 DNA follows: TGTGCCAGCAGCCAAGATTGGGCCGCGAGGGGGTTTAGCAATCAGCCCCAGCATTTT. As protein: CASSQDWAARGFSNQPQHF.

This clone was seen a single time. V is TRBV10-3 and J is TRBJ1-2; 9 bases fit TRBD1. The CDR3 loop spans 14 amino acids. Looked up from germline, CDR1 is ENHRY and CDR2 is SYGVKD. V lost 4 bases to trimming and J lost 4 bases; unmatched junction nucleotides: 4. The chain's CDR3 is CAISGTGARYGYTF. Written as DNA, the CDR3 is TGTGCCATCAGTGGGACAGGGGCGCGCTATGGCTACACCTTC.

V usage is TRBV6-1 and J usage is TRBJ1-5; no definite D call. V gave up 8 bases and J gave up 0 bases, with 8 bases separating them. Germline CDR1 reads MNHNS; CDR2 reads SASEGT. The CDR3 is 13 residues long. The CDR3 DNA sequence: TGTGCCAGCCACATATATAGCAATCAGCCCCAGCATTTT. Its translation is CASHIYSNQPQHF.

This clone has just one count. The rearrangement links TRBV5-1 to TRBJ2-1; the match to TRBD1 covers 9 bases. This CDR3 comprises 13 residues. Trimming cost V 5 bases and J 6 bases; bases outside gene matches: 3. Germline lookup yields CDR1 SGHRS and CDR2 YFSETQ. The CDR3 is CASRLTGGNEQFF. In DNA form, the CDR3 reads TGCGCCAGCAGATTGACAGGGGGCAATGAGCAGTTCTTC.

The CDR3 reads CASSHPIGVAGSYEQYF. The CDR3 region has the DNA TGCGCCAGCAGCCACCCAATCGGGGTAGCGGGATCTTACGAGCAGTACTTC. V gene TRBV4-1 combines with J gene TRBJ2-7; 8 bases map to TRBD2. Germline CDR1 MGHRA, CDR2 YSYEKL. The CDR3 is 17 amino acids. Trimming at V came to 3 bases and at J to 4 bases, leaving 14 bases not matched to a gene.